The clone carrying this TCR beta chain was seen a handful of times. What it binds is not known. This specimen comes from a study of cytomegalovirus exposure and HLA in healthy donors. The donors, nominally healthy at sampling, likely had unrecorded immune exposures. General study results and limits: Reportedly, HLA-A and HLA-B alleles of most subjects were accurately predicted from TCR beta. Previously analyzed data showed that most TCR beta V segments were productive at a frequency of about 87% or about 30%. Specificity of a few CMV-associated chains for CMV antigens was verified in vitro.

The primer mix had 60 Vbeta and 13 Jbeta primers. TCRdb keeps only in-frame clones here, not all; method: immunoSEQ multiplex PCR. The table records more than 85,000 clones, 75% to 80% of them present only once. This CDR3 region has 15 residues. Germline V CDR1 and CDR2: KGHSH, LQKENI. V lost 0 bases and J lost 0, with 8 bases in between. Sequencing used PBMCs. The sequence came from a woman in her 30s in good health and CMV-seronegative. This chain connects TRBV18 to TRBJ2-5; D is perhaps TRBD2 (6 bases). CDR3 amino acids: CASSPPGGYQETQYF. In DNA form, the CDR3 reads TGTGCCAGCTCACCACCAGGAGGGTACCAAGAGACCCAGTACTTC.